Included here is one T cell receptor (beta chain) sequence, with context. The antigen is undetermined. The data derive from a study of long-term antiretroviral therapy in people with HIV. This CDR3 is 15 amino acids long. V shed 2 bases and J shed 0 bases, with 10 bases lying between them. From germline, CDR1 is MNHNS and CDR2 SASEGT. Survey-level immunoSEQ v3.0 assays were run. Only in-frame clones appear in the TCRdb table, and some are missing; sequencing was by immunoSEQ multiplex PCR. The sample carries about 25,000 clones, around 86% recorded once. Each HIV-infected participant was given treatment in the United States. Study results and limitations: Diversity increased after ART yet remained lower than in transplant donor controls. ART adherence, viral resistance and therapy changes were undocumented. Repertoire composition at all time points was dominated by clones that had expanded before ART.

This rearrangement joins TRBV6-1 to TRBJ1-1; D is undetermined. The sequencing used unsorted PBMCs, collected 2.9 years after starting antiretroviral therapy. The source is a man in his forties or fifties with HIV. CDR3 bases: TGTGCCAGCAGTGAACAGGCAGACTTGAACACTGAAGCTTTCTTT. As protein: CASSEQADLNTEAFF.